This T cell receptor (beta chain) was captured in a study of T cells after yellow fever vaccination. The overall study: Researchers used SMART-Seq v4 Ultra Low Input to prepare fractions that had low cell numbers. Overall study results and limits: Within FACS-sorted repertoires, abundant clonotypes contaminating from the bulk population could be present. Most primary-vaccination clones reappeared after the booster (more than 95% CD4, 75% to 90% CD8).

UMIs and a universal primer site were added when TCR cDNA was made by 5'RACE template switching. Via MiXCR, TCRdb re-called the 5' RACE reads, giving one row per CDR3 protein. This table holds 600,000 to 750,000 distinct CDR3 sequences, roughly an eighth found once. In this sample, this clonotype turned up a few times. Its cognate antigen is unknown. This CDR3 is built from 16 residues. Per germline, CDR1 KGHDR and CDR2 SFDVKD. The V end lost 4 bases, the J end lost 9 bases, and 21 bases lay between the germline ends. This sequence was found in a man aged 30 to 39 who received the YFV17D yellow fever vaccine. The starting material was PBMCs, obtained on the day of the yellow fever booster vaccination. This rearrangement joins TRBV24-1 to TRBJ2-1, with TRBD1 as a possible D gene (5 bases). In DNA, the CDR3 is TGTGCCACCAGTGACCCGAGCCGGCAGGGAATGATTGAGCAGTTCTTC. Protein product: CATSDPSRQGMIEQFF.